What follows are 13 T cell receptor beta chains derived from one specimen sequenced in a study of blood T cell repertoires in COVID-19. Assay used: immunoSEQ multiplex PCR; TCRdb lists only in-frame clones, some missing. The sample holds roughly 150,000 clones, 80% to 90% seen once. The sequencing sample was made of peripheral blood. These receptors came from a woman aged 40 to 50 with acute or convalescent COVID-19.

The gene calls are TRBV14 and TRBJ2-7; 12 nucleotides line up with TRBD2. With 2 bases clipped from V and 0 bases from J, the junction kept 5 bases outside the gene matches. This CDR3 has 17 amino acids. Germline assignment: CDR1 SGHDN and CDR2 FVKESK. The DNA for the CDR3 is TGTGCCAGCAGCCAAACCGGGACTAGCGGGTACTCCTACGAGCAGTACTTC. This sequence encodes CASSQTGTSGYSYEQYF.

The genes are TRBV4-2 and TRBJ1-2, with 8 bases fitting TRBD1. The V gene's germline CDR1 is LGHNA and CDR2 YNFKEQ. This CDR3 region has 17 residues. V lost 1 base, J lost 7 bases, and 14 bases stayed unmatched. The CDR3 region has the DNA TGTGCCAGCAGCCAAGGCGGGGACAGGACGCGTGGAGGTGGCTACACCTTC. This gives the protein CASSQGGDRTRGGGYTF.

The chain uses TRBV5-1 and TRBJ2-4, with 7 bases lining up with TRBD1. CDR3 length: 18 amino acids. The V and J ends lost 4 bases and 0 bases, in that order; junction bases with no gene match: 13. The germline V gene has CDR1 SGHRS and CDR2 YFSETQ. CDR3 sequence reads: CASSREGARDLAKNIQYF. The CDR3 DNA sequence: TGCGCCAGCAGCCGCGAGGGGGCGAGGGATTTAGCCAAAAACATTCAGTACTTC.

The V call is TRBV7-8, the J call TRBJ1-4, with 7 bases fitting TRBD1. From germline, CDR1 is SGHVS and CDR2 FQNEAQ. The CDR3 spans 15 residues. V trimming: 2 bases; J trimming: 4 bases; junction bases outside the gene matches: 4. The CDR3: CASSLRTGHNEKLFF. The CDR3 nucleotides are TGTGCCAGCAGCTTACGGACAGGCCATAATGAAAAACTGTTTTTT.

The gene calls are TRBV10-3 and TRBJ1-3; 9 bases line up with TRBD1. The CDR3 sequence is 13 residues long. V dropped 2 bases and J dropped 8; count of bases not matched to a gene: 1. CDR1 and CDR2 (germline): ENHRY, SYGVKD. CDR3 in amino acids: CAISETGGHTIYF. CDR3 bases: TGTGCCATCAGTGAGACAGGGGGCCACACCATATATTTT.

The chain recombines TRBV5-6 with TRBJ1-4; D unclear. The germline V gene encodes CDR1 SGHDT and CDR2 YYEEEE. The germline V and J ends were trimmed by 1 base and 7 bases, with 14 bases remaining between them. CDR3 length equals 15 residues. The DNA for the CDR3 is TGTGCCAGCAGCTTGTACCCCGGTATTGGTGAAAAACTGTTTTTT. Encoded protein: CASSLYPGIGEKLFF.

The chain combines TRBV27 with TRBJ1-2; TRBD1 agrees at 7 bases. Germline V gene data show CDR1 as MNHEY and CDR2 as SMNVEV (reference sequence). V shed 2 bases, J shed 4 bases, and the junction held 4 bases outside the gene matches. This CDR3 spans 14 amino acids. CDR3 nucleotides: TGTGCCAGCAGTTTACGGGGACAGCCCTATGGCTACACCTTC. The encoded protein is CASSLRGQPYGYTF.

The chain links TRBV5-5 to TRBJ2-1; 8 bases are a match to TRBD2. In germline, CDR1 is SGHKS, CDR2 YYEKEE (reference sequence). The CDR3 has 16 residues. The J segment lost 5 bases and the V segment lost 0 bases, leaving 7 bases of the junction unmatched. The CDR3 sequence: CASSLAGTRRNNEQFF. The CDR3 bases are TGTGCCAGCAGCTTGGCGGGGACTAGACGAAACAATGAGCAGTTCTTC.

CDR3 bases: TGTGCCAGCTCACCGTCCGACAGTTATGGGTACGAGCAGTACTTC. Translation: CASSPSDSYGYEQYF. The rearrangement uses TRBV18 and TRBJ2-7; D may be TRBD1 (5 bases). The CDR3 totals 15 residues. The ends were cut back, 3 bases at V and 4 bases at J, with 16 bases in the middle. Germline CDR1 and CDR2: KGHSH and LQKENI.

This chain uses TRBV7-9 with TRBJ2-1; TRBD2 aligns across 8 bases. Germline lookup yields CDR1 SEHNR and CDR2 FQNEAQ (reference sequence). CDR3 length equals 14 residues. The trim removed 2 bases at V and 8 bases at J, leaving 5 bases unmatched. The DNA of the CDR3 is TGTGCCAGCAGCTTACAGGGACTAGGCCATGAGCAGTTCTTC. Protein product: CASSLQGLGHEQFF.

This chain connects TRBV25-1 to TRBJ2-5, with TRBD2 matching 8 bases. V shed 4 bases and J 4 bases; nucleotides not matched to a gene: 8. The CDR3 is made up of 15 amino acids. The germline V gene has CDR1 MGHDK and CDR2 SYGVNS. CDR3 in DNA: TGTGCCAGCAGTGTCCTACGGGAGGGTCCAGAGACCCAGTACTTC. Its protein product is CASSVLREGPETQYF.

V and J are TRBV7-9 and TRBJ1-6; weak D call: TRBD1 (6 bases). V lost 4 bases and J 7 bases, leaving 11 bases between the germline ends. CDR3 length: 14 amino acids. The germline gives CDR1 SEHNR, CDR2 FQNEAQ (reference sequence). The CDR3 DNA is TGTGCCAGCAGCTCGACAGGAGAAAATTCACCCCTCCACTTT. Translating gives CASSSTGENSPLHF.

The chain employs TRBV24-1 and TRBJ2-5; a possible D gene is TRBD1 (7 bases). Germline CDR1 and CDR2: KGHDR and SFDVKD. The germline V and J ends were trimmed by 1 base and 5 bases, with 19 bases remaining between them. The CDR3 loop spans 17 amino acids. The CDR3 is CATSDFSQGGIGETQYF. CDR3 nucleotides: TGTGCCACCAGTGATTTTAGCCAGGGGGGTATCGGGGAGACCCAGTACTTC.